This T cell receptor beta chain is from a study of blood T cell repertoires in COVID-19. Overall study context: Specimens from acute and convalescent COVID-19 originated in the United States, Italy and Spain. T cells, B-cell-depleted T cells, or PBMCs provided the cDNA or gDNA that served as material.

Only in-frame clones appear in the TCRdb table, and some are missing; sequencing was by immunoSEQ multiplex PCR. The table lists 200,000 to 250,000 clones, around 83% of them singletons, with about 2% in the top ten. Germline CDR1 is MNHEY and CDR2 is SVGAGI. The CDR3 spans 13 residues. Germline trimming cut 7 bases from V and 3 bases from J; bases unmatched to any gene: 4. This sequence was found in a man aged 25-45 years who had recovered from COVID-19. This chain connects TRBV6-5 to TRBJ2-5, with 8 bases matching TRBD1. The source material was peripheral blood. The CDR3: CASTLDREETQYF. CDR3 DNA: TGTGCCAGCACTTTGGACAGGGAAGAGACCCAGTACTTC.